This T cell receptor (beta chain) is from a study of T-cell reconstitution after alpha-beta-depleted transplantation in children. This CDR3 has 15 amino acids. V trimming: 4 bases; J trimming: 4 bases; junction bases outside the gene matches: 7. Germline-derived CDR1 and CDR2 are SGHRS and YFSETQ. The authors prepared the TCRbeta library with unique molecular identifiers. MiXCR, run by TCRdb on the PCR reads, gives a single entry per CDR3 protein. The sample shows 250,000 to 350,000 distinct CDR3 sequences, about a tenth of them seen only once. Specimen: PBMCs from the stem cell graft donor, collected from the stem cell graft. This clonotype originated in a human donor who donated a stem cell graft to a child with SCID. The V call is TRBV5-1, the J call TRBJ1-5; the match to TRBD1 covers 8 bases. This CDR3 reads CASSVGTGTNQPQHF. CDR3 bases: TGCGCCAGCAGCGTGGGGACAGGCACTAATCAGCCCCAGCATTTT.